The T cell receptor (beta chain) under discussion was sequenced for a study of T-cell memory formation after mild COVID-19. Study as a whole: TCR clusters were mostly confined to one donor each.

MiXCR, run by TCRdb on the 5' RACE reads, gives a single entry per CDR3 protein. The sample contains approximately 210,000 distinct CDR3 sequences, approximately 20% of which appear only once. The CDR3 length is 14 residues. Trimming took 4 bases from V and 6 from J; bases not matched to a gene: 9. Per germline, CDR1 SGHRS and CDR2 YFSETQ. In its sample, this clonotype was seen a few times. This chain uses TRBV5-1 with TRBJ2-7; 8 positions match TRBD1. The sequence was obtained from an adult woman who had mild COVID-19 (a few samples of this study predate the infection). Cell type and time point are not known. The material sequenced was PBMCs or a T cell subset sorted from them (not recorded which). Written as DNA, the CDR3 is TGCGCCAGCAGCCCGACAGGGGACCCCTCCGAGCAGTACTTC. It yields the protein CASSPTGDPSEQYF.